These 19 T cell receptor beta chains were sequenced from one sample in a study of T cell responses to AZD1222 COVID-19 vaccine. Clones were sequenced by immunoSEQ multiplex PCR, and TCRdb holds only the in-frame ones, with some missing. Of some 74,000 clones listed, roughly nine tenths are singletons. The sequencing used peripheral blood, collected 28 days after the second AZD1222 dose. Source of these receptors: an adult who received the AZD1222 COVID-19 vaccine.

V and J are TRBV30 and TRBJ1-2; TRBD1 aligns across 9 bases. Trimming removed 3 bases from V and 4 bases from J; junction bases left unmatched: 6. This CDR3 is built from 14 residues. The germline V gene encodes CDR1 GTSNPN and CDR2 SVGIG (reference sequence). The CDR3: CAWRYGQGSYGYTF. In DNA form, the CDR3 reads TGTGCCTGGAGGTATGGACAGGGGAGCTATGGCTACACCTTC.

The chain combines TRBV14 with TRBJ1-2; D gene uncertain. Deletions cut 5 bases from V and 2 bases from J, with 12 bases between. Germline values: CDR1 SGHDN, CDR2 FVKESK. The CDR3 runs to 14 residues. The DNA of the CDR3 is TGTGCCAGCAGCGCCAACTCTTTCAACTATGGCTACACCTTC. Its protein is CASSANSFNYGYTF.

This chain uses TRBV30 with TRBJ2-5; D not resolved. The CDR3 consists of 14 residues. V was pared by 4 bases and J by 1 base, with 13 bases between. CDR1 and CDR2 (germline): GTSNPN, SVGIG (reference sequence). The CDR3 protein is CAWTLIGGQETQYF. The CDR3 region has the DNA TGTGCCTGGACTCTTATAGGTGGCCAAGAGACCCAGTACTTC.

The chain combines TRBV6-4 with TRBJ2-3, with D tentatively TRBD1 or TRBD2 (5 bases each). Trimming took 2 bases from V and 1 from J, leaving 10 bases between them. This CDR3 spans 15 amino acids. CDR1 is MRHNA, CDR2 SNTAGT, per germline. This chain's CDR3 is CASSDGGLGTDTQYF. The CDR3 DNA follows: TGTGCCAGCAGTGACGGGGGTCTGGGCACAGATACGCAGTATTTT.

CDR3 nucleotides: TGTGCCAGCGGGTTAGGGGGGAAAAACAATGAGCAGTTCTTC. Protein product: CASGLGGKNNEQFF. The genes are TRBV4-2 and TRBJ2-1, with D perhaps assigned TRBD1 or TRBD2 (6 bases each). The germline CDR1 and CDR2 sequences are LGHNA and YNFKEQ. Trimming shortened V by 8 bases and J by 5 bases, and 16 bases separated the two germline ends. The CDR3 extends over 14 amino acids.

The chain combines TRBV21-1 with TRBJ1-2. TRBV21-1 is a listed pseudogene. The CDR3 runs to 20 residues. CDR3 sequence reads: CASSKGEGRVGSRLWFGYTF. For the CDR3, the DNA is TGTGCCAGCAGCAAAGGTGAGGGGCGCGTTGGGTCCCGCTTGTGGTTTGGCTACACCTTC.

The chain is built from TRBV30 and TRBJ2-5, with a weak D call TRBD1 (5 bases). Germline loops: CDR1 GTSNPN, CDR2 SVGIG (reference sequence). CDR3 length: 14 residues. V was shortened by 1 base and J by 7 bases, with 16 bases between the two germline ends. In DNA form, the CDR3 reads TGTGCCTGGAGTGGCGTCACAGTTCAGGGGACCCAGTACTTC. Translating it yields CAWSGVTVQGTQYF.

This clone appeared a few times. The rearrangement joins TRBV19 to TRBJ1-5; no definite D call. The CDR3 length is 13 residues. V was trimmed by 3 bases and J by 3 bases, leaving 6 bases between them. CDR1 is LNHDA and CDR2 is SQIVND in the germline V gene (reference sequence). The CDR3 sequence is CASSIRYNQPQHF. CDR3 in DNA: TGTGCCAGTAGTATCAGGTACAATCAGCCCCAGCATTTT. Full variable domain (remainder filled in from reference TRBV19 and TRBJ1-5): DGGITQSPKYLFRKEGQNVTLSCEQNLNHDAMYWYRQDPGQGLRLIYYSQIVNDFQKGDIAEGYSVSREKKESFPLTVTSAQKNPTAFYLCASSIRYNQPQHFGDGTRLSIL.

This CDR3 reads CSASDPLGETQYF. CDR3 DNA: TGCAGTGCTAGTGACCCCCTCGGAGAGACCCAGTACTTC. The chain couples TRBV20-1 to TRBJ2-5; D remains ambiguous. V lost 3 bases to trimming and J lost 4 bases, with 12 bases between them. The CDR3 length is 13 residues. In germline, CDR1 is DFQATT, CDR2 SNEGSKA (reference sequence).

The genes are TRBV5-4 and TRBJ2-2; 8 bases align to TRBD2. There are 15 residues in the CDR3. Trimming at V came to 4 bases and at J to 5 bases, leaving 7 bases not matched to a gene. Germline assignment: CDR1 SGHNT and CDR2 YYREEE (reference sequence). The CDR3 reads CASSQRESVTGELFF. DNA of the CDR3: TGTGCCAGCAGCCAGCGGGAGTCGGTAACCGGGGAGCTGTTTTTT.

The chain carries TRBV4-1 and TRBJ1-2; D not certain. This CDR3 has 15 amino acids. V was trimmed by 0 bases and J by 8 bases, leaving 16 bases between them. Germline CDR1 reads MGHRA; CDR2 reads YSYEKL. CDR3 amino acids: CASSQEGGPSRGYTF. The CDR3 DNA is TGCGCCAGCAGCCAAGAAGGAGGGCCCTCCCGAGGCTACACCTTC.

The chain links TRBV9 to TRBJ2-7; 11 nucleotides align to TRBD1. The CDR3 spans 15 residues. The germline gives CDR1 SGDLS, CDR2 YYNGEE. Germline trimming cut 3 bases from V and 5 bases from J; bases unmatched to any gene: 7. Here the CDR3 DNA reads TGTGCCAGCAGCGCCCATGGGACAGGGGGGAACGAGCAGTACTTC. The encoded protein is CASSAHGTGGNEQYF.

V is TRBV19 and J is TRBJ2-1; TRBD2 agrees at 10 bases. This CDR3 contains 18 residues. With 4 bases clipped from V and 6 bases from J, the junction kept 15 bases outside the gene matches. The germline CDR1 and CDR2 sequences are LNHDA and SQIVND (reference sequence). The CDR3 DNA follows: TGTGCCAGTAGTACCTCCCACCAGAGCGGGAGGGCCTTCAATGAGCAGTTCTTC. Translation: CASSTSHQSGRAFNEQFF. The complete variable domain, with remaining parts taken from reference TRBV19 and TRBJ2-1, reads DGGITQSPKYLFRKEGQNVTLSCEQNLNHDAMYWYRQDPGQGLRLIYYSQIVNDFQKGDIAEGYSVSREKKESFPLTVTSAQKNPTAFYLCASSTSHQSGRAFNEQFFGPGTRLTVL.

The chain has TRBV7-8 and TRBJ2-7; D remains ambiguous. V lost 7 bases and J lost 1, with 20 bases in between. The CDR3 has 16 amino acids. Per the germline V gene, CDR1 is SGHVS and CDR2 is FQNEAQ. The CDR3 sequence: CASILQVDSLSYEQYF. For the CDR3, the DNA is TGTGCCAGCATCTTGCAAGTAGACTCCCTTTCCTACGAGCAGTACTTC.

This clone was detected a few times. The CDR3 DNA sequence: TGTGCCAGCAGCCAAGGGGTCGCGCGGGAGATTTTTAACGCCGGGGAGCTGTTTTTT. Translated, it gives CASSQGVAREIFNAGELFF. The V gene is TRBV3-1 (or the pseudogene TRBV3-2), the J gene TRBJ2-2; TRBD2 matches 7 bases. The germline gives CDR1 LGHDT, CDR2 YNNKEL (reference sequence). With 1 base clipped from V and 6 bases from J, the junction kept 17 bases outside the gene matches. The CDR3 is made up of 19 amino acids.

As for this clone: One end of the junction varies from germline; a read error may be responsible. The rearrangement uses TRBV24-1 and TRBJ2-1; D is undetermined. This CDR3 has 13 residues. Germline values: CDR1 KGHDR, CDR2 SFDVKD. CDR3 bases: TGTGCCACCAGTGAGTTCTCCAACAATGAGCAGTTCTTC. Its protein product is CATSEFSNNEQFF.

The V gene is TRBV20-1, the J gene TRBJ2-1, with D possibly being TRBD2 (6 bases). Per the germline V gene, CDR1 is DFQATT and CDR2 is SNEGSKA (reference sequence). The CDR3 length is 14 residues. Trimming stripped 3 bases from V and 4 bases from J, with 13 bases between. CDR3 in amino acids: CSASAGRGYNEQFF. The CDR3, as DNA: TGCAGTGCTAGTGCCGGGAGAGGATACAATGAGCAGTTCTTC.

The V gene is TRBV6-5, the J gene TRBJ2-5; possible D gene TRBD1, 5 bases. Germline CDR1 MNHEY, CDR2 SVGAGI. V was trimmed by 5 bases and J by 1 base, leaving 8 bases between them. CDR3 length: 13 amino acids. As DNA, the CDR3 is TGTGCCAGCAGTACAGGTCCCCAAGAGACCCAGTACTTC. It specifies CASSTGPQETQYF.

The chain employs TRBV7-9 and TRBJ1-2; D perhaps matches TRBD1 (5 bases). V dropped 1 base and J dropped 2 bases, with 11 bases sitting between them. The CDR3 consists of 15 residues. The germline gives CDR1 SEHNR, CDR2 FQNEAQ (reference sequence). The DNA of the CDR3 is TGTGCCAGCAGCTTAGGATTGGGACCGAACTATGGCTACACCTTC. Translated, it gives CASSLGLGPNYGYTF. The variable domain in full, completed from reference TRBV7-9 and TRBJ1-2, reads DTGVSQNPRHKITKRGQNVTFRCDPISEHNRLYWYRQTLGQGPEFLTYFQNEAQLEKSRLLSDRFSAERPKGSFSTLEIQRTEQGDSAMYLCASSLGLGPNYGYTFGSGTRLTVV.